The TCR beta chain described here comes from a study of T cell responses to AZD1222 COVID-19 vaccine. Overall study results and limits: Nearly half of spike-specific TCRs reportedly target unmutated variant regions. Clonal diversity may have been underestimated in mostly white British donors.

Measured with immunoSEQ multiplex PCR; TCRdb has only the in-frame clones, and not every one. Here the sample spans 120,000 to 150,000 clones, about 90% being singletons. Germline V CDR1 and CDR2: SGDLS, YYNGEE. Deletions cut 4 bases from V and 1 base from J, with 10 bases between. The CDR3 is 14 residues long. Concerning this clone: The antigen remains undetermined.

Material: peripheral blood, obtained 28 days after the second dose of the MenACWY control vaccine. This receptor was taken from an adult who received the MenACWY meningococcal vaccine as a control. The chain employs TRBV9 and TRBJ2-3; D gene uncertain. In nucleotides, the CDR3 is TGTGCCAGCAGCACTGGACCCCGCACAGATACGCAGTATTTT. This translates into CASSTGPRTDTQYF.